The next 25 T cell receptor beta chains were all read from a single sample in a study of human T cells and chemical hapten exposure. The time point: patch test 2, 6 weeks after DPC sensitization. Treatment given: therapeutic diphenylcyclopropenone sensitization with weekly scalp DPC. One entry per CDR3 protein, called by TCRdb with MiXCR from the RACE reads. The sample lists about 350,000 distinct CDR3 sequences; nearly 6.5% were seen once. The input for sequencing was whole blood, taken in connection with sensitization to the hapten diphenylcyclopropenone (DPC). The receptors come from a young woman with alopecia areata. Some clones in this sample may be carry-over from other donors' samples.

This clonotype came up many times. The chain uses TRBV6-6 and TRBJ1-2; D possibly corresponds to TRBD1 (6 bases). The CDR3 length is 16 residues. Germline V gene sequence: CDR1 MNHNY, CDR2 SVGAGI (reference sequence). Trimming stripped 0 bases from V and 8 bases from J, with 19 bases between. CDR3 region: CASSYSPGHAAGGYTF. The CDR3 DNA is TGTGCCAGCAGTTACTCCCCGGGACATGCCGCGGGGGGCTACACCTTC.

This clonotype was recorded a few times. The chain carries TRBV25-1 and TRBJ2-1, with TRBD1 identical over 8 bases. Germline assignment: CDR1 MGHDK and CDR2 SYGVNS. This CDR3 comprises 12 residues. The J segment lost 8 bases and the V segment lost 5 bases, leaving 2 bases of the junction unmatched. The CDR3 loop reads CASSPGGHEQFF. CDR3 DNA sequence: TGTGCCAGCAGTCCAGGGGGCCATGAGCAGTTCTTC.

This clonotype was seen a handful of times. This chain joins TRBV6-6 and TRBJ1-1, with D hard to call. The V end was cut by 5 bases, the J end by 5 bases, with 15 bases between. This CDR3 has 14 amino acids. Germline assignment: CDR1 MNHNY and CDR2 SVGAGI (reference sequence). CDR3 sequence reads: CASSGIKGYTEAFF. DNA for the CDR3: TGTGCCAGCAGTGGAATAAAAGGGTATACTGAAGCTTTCTTT.

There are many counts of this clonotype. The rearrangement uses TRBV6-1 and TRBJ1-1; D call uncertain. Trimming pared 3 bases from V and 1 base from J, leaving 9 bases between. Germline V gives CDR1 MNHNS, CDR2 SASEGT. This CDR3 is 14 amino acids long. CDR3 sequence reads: CASSERYTNTEAFF. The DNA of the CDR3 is TGTGCCAGCAGTGAGAGGTATACGAACACTGAAGCTTTCTTT.

DNA for the CDR3: TGCAGTGCTAGGGTTCTTCCCTCCTACAATGAGCAGTTCTTC. Its translation is CSARVLPSYNEQFF. The genes are TRBV20-1 and TRBJ2-1, with D unresolved. The CDR3 is made up of 14 amino acids. CDR1 and CDR2 (germline): DFQATT, SNEGSKA (reference sequence). The V end was cut by 3 bases, the J end by 0 bases, with 9 bases between.

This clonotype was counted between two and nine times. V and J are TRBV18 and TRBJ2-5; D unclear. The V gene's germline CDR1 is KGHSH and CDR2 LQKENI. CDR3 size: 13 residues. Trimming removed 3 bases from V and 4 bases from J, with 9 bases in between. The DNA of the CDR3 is TGTGCCAGCTCACCGAGACAATCAGAGACCCAGTACTTC. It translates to CASSPRQSETQYF.

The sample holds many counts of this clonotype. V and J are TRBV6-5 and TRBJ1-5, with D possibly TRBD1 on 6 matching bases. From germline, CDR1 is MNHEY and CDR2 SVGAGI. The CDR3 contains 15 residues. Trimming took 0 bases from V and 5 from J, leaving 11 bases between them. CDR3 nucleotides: TGTGCCAGCAGTTACTCTCCAGGGGCACATCAGCCCCAGCATTTT. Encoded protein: CASSYSPGAHQPQHF.

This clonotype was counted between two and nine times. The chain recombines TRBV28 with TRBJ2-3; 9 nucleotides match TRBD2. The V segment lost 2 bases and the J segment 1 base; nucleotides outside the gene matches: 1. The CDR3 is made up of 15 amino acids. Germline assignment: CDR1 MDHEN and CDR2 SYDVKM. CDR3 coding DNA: TGTGCCAGCAGTTTAGAGCGGGGGGGCACAGATACGCAGTATTTT. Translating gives CASSLERGGTDTQYF.

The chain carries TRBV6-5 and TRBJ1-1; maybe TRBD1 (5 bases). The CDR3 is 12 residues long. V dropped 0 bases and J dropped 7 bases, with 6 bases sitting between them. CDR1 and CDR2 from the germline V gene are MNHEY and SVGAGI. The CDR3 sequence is CASSYSGHEAFF. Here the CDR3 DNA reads TGTGCCAGCAGTTACTCTGGACATGAAGCTTTCTTT.

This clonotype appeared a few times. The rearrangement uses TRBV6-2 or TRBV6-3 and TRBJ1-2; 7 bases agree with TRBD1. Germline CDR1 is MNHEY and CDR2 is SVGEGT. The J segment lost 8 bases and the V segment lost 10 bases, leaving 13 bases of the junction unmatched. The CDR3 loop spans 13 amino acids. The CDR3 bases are TGTGCCACAGCCCCTACGACAGGGAACGGCTACACCTTC. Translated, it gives CATAPTTGNGYTF.

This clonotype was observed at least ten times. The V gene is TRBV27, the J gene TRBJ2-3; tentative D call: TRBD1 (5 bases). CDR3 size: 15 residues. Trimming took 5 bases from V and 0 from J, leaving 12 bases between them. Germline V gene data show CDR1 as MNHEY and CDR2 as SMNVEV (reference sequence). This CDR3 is CASSPRQPSTDTQYF. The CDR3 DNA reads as TGTGCCAGCAGTCCTCGACAGCCCAGCACAGATACGCAGTATTTT.

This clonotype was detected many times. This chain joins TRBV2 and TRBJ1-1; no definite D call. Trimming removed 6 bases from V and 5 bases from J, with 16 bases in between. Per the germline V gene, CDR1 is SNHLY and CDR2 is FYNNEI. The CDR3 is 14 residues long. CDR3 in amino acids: CASSDVVQFTEAFF. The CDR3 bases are TGTGCCAGCAGCGACGTAGTCCAGTTTACTGAAGCTTTCTTT.

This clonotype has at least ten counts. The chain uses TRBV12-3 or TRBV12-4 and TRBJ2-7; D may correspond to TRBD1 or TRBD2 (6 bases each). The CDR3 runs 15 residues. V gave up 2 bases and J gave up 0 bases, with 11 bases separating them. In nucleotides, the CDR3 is TGTGCCAGCAGTTTAAATGGGGGGCCCTCCTACGAGCAGTACTTC. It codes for CASSLNGGPSYEQYF.

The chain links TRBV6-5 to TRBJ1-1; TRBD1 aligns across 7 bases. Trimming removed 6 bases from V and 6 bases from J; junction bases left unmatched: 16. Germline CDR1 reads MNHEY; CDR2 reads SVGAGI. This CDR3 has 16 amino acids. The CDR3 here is CASRRGQILGVPEAFF. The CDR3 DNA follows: TGTGCCAGCAGAAGGGGACAGATCTTGGGGGTGCCTGAAGCTTTCTTT.

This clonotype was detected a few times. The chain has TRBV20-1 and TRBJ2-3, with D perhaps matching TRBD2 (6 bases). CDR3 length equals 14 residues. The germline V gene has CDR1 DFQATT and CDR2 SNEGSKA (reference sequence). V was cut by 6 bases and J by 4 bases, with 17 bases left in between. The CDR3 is CSAPGTVKADTQYF. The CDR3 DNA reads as TGCAGTGCCCCCGGGACTGTTAAGGCAGATACGCAGTATTTT.

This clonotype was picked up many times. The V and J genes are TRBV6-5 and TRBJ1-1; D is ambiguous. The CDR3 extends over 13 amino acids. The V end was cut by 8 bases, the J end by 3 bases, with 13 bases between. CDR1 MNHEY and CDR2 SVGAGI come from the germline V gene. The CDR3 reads CASSRGADTEAFF. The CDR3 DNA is TGTGCCAGCTCCCGAGGAGCGGACACTGAAGCTTTCTTT.

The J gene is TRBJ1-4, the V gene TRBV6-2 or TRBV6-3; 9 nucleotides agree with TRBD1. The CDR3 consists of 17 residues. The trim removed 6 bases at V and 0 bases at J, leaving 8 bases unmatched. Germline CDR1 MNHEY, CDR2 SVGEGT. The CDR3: CASRNPGQGATNEKLFF. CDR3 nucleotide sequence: TGTGCCAGCAGAAATCCGGGACAGGGTGCAACTAATGAAAAACTGTTTTTT.

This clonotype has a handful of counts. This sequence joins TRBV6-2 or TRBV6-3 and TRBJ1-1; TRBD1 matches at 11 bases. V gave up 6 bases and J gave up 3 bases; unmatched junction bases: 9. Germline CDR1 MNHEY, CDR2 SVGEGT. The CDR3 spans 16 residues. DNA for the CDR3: TGTGCCAGCAGCCCGGGACAGGGGGTGTTGGACACTGAAGCTTTCTTT. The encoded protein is CASSPGQGVLDTEAFF.

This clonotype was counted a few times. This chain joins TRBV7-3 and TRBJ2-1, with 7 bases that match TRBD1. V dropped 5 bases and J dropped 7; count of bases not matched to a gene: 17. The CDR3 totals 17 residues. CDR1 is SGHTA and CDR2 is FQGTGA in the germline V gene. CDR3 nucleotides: TGTGCCAGCAGCCCTACAACCAGGGACAGTCCTCCGAATGAGCAGTTCTTC. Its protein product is CASSPTTRDSPPNEQFF.

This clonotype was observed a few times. The CDR3 DNA reads TGTGCCAGCAGTTTCGGGACATTGGATAACGAGCAGTACTTC. This translates into CASSFGTLDNEQYF. This rearrangement joins TRBV12-3 or TRBV12-4 to TRBJ2-7, with D tentatively TRBD1 (6 bases). The CDR3 covers 14 residues. The V end lost 3 bases, the J end lost 5 bases, and 14 bases lay between the germline ends.

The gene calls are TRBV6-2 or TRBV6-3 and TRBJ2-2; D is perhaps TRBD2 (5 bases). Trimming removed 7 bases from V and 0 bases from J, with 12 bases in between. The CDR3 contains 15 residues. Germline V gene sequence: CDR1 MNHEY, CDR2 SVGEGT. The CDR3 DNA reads TGTGCCAGCATTACCGGCGGGTCGAACACCGGGGAGCTGTTTTTT. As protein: CASITGGSNTGELFF.

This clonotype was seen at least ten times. CDR3 residues: CASSQGPQGEISYEQYF. The CDR3 DNA reads TGCGCCAGCAGCCAAGGGCCTCAGGGGGAAATCTCCTACGAGCAGTACTTC. This chain joins TRBV4-3 and TRBJ2-7; 7 bases are a match to TRBD1. Germline V CDR1 and CDR2: LGHNA, YSLEER. The CDR3 runs 17 residues. The V gene end was trimmed by 1 base and the J gene end by 0 bases; junction bases not matched to a gene: 9.

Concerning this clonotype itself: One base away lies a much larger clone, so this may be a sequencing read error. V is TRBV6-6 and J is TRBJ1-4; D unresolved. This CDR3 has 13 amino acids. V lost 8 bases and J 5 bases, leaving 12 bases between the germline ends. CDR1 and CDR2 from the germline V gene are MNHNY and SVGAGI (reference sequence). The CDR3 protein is CASLLPRNEKLFF. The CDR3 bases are TGTGCCAGCCTTCTTCCGAGGAATGAAAAACTGTTTTTT.

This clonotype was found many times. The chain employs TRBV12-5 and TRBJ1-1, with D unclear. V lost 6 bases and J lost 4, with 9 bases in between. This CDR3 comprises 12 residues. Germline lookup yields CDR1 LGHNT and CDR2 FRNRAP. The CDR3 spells CASGHFGTEAFF. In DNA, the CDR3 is TGTGCTAGTGGCCACTTCGGCACTGAAGCTTTCTTT.

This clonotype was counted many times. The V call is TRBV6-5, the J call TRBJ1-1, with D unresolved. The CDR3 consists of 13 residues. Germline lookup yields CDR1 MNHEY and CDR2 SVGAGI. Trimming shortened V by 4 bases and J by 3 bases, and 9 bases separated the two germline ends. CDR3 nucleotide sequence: TGTGCCAGCAGTTTCCGGGTCGACACTGAAGCTTTCTTT. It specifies CASSFRVDTEAFF.